This T cell receptor beta chain was profiled in a study of cytomegalovirus exposure and HLA in healthy donors. Study outcomes and limitations: Cytomegalovirus association was listed for about 170 TCR beta chains.

Primers: 60 Vbeta forward and 13 Jbeta reverse. Repertoires were generated with immunoSEQ multiplex PCR, while TCRdb's copy carries only in-frame clones and drops some. The sample holds hundreds of thousands of clones, around 80% seen once. This CDR3 comprises 15 residues. The V gene's germline CDR1 is MNHNY and CDR2 SVGAGI (reference sequence). With 10 bases clipped from V and 4 bases from J, the junction kept 11 bases outside the gene matches. A word on this clone: The antigen remains undetermined.

The TCR was taken from a man aged 40-55 years in good health and CMV-seropositive. Sequencing was carried out using PBMCs. The V gene is TRBV6-6, the J gene TRBJ1-5; 9 nucleotides align to TRBD1. The CDR3 coding sequence is TGTGCCACCGAGGACAGGGGTGGGAGTAATCAGCCCCAGCATTTT. This encodes CATEDRGGSNQPQHF.